The 26 T cell receptor beta chains listed next were all sequenced from one sample in a study of control samples from healthy donors and cancer patients (dated by TCRdb to the early 2020s). The library relied on the immunoSEQ multiplex PCR assay. The table was pulled from immuneACCESS by TCRdb, which kept in-frame rearrangements only. Such tables lose some clones; where checked, under half of the loss comes from unresolved V genes, and the rest has no known cause. The table for this sample lists approximately 94,000 clones; roughly 92% of them were counted only once. The top ten clones comprise around 0.95% of the sample. Sample: blood. Every receptor here comes from a woman in her twenties or thirties in good health.

The gene calls are TRBV18 and TRBJ2-3, with 8 positions matching TRBD2. Germline-derived CDR1 and CDR2 are KGHSH and LQKENI. Trimming at V came to 6 bases and at J to 2 bases, leaving 10 bases not matched to a gene. This CDR3 spans 16 amino acids. The CDR3 reads CASSPRLALNTDTQYF. CDR3 DNA sequence: TGTGCCAGCTCCCCTAGACTAGCGTTAAACACAGATACGCAGTATTTT.

The rearrangement links TRBV6-5 to TRBJ1-2, with 7 bases matching TRBD1. The germline CDR1 and CDR2 sequences are MNHEY and SVGAGI. CDR3 length: 15 amino acids. V was clipped by 6 bases and J by 2 bases; unmatched bases: 9. CDR3 sequence (DNA): TGTGCCAGCAGCGCCGCGGGACAGCCCAACTATGGCTACACCTTC. It yields the protein CASSAAGQPNYGYTF.

V usage is TRBV9 and J usage is TRBJ1-1; no clear D. Trimming shortened V by 0 bases and J by 4 bases, and 4 bases separated the two germline ends. The CDR3 covers 12 residues. CDR1 is SGDLS and CDR2 is YYNGEE in the germline V gene. CDR3 nucleotides: TGTGCCAGCAGCGTAGGGGGCACTGAAGCTTTCTTT. It codes for CASSVGGTEAFF.

The rearrangement uses TRBV10-3 and TRBJ1-1; D is possibly TRBD1 (6 bases). The CDR3 covers 14 residues. V was cut by 0 bases and J by 3 bases, with 8 bases left in between. Per germline, CDR1 ENHRY and CDR2 SYGVKD. The CDR3 is CAISESQGYTEAFF. CDR3 nucleotide sequence: TGTGCCATCAGTGAGTCGCAGGGGTACACTGAAGCTTTCTTT.

V usage is TRBV3-1 (or the pseudogene TRBV3-2) and J usage is TRBJ1-1, with a weak D call TRBD1 (5 bases). The CDR3 is made up of 14 amino acids. CDR1 is LGHDT and CDR2 is YNNKEL in the germline V gene (reference sequence). Trimming cost V 0 bases and J 5 bases, with 10 bases left between them. CDR3 amino acids: CASSQDRVRTEAFF. In DNA, the CDR3 is TGTGCCAGCAGCCAAGACAGGGTGAGGACTGAAGCTTTCTTT.

J is TRBJ1-5 and V is TRBV28; 8 bases match TRBD1. Germline values: CDR1 MDHEN, CDR2 SYDVKM. The CDR3 totals 17 residues. The trim removed 5 bases at V and 4 bases at J, leaving 13 bases unmatched. CDR3 protein: CASSPLFMDRVNQPQHF. As DNA, the CDR3 is TGTGCCAGCAGTCCACTCTTCATGGACAGGGTTAATCAGCCCCAGCATTTT.

The J gene is TRBJ2-7, the V gene TRBV11-2, with 9 bases lining up with TRBD2. The CDR3 consists of 15 residues. CDR1 is SGHAT, CDR2 FQNNGV, per germline. V trimming: 3 bases; J trimming: 2 bases; junction bases outside the gene matches: 5. CDR3 bases: TGTGCCAGCAGCTTCGAGCGGGGGGCTGCCTACGAGCAGTACTTC. This sequence encodes CASSFERGAAYEQYF.

The chain employs TRBV5-4 and TRBJ1-1; TRBD1 matches 10 bases. Trimming at V came to 1 base and at J to 11 bases, leaving 11 bases not matched to a gene. CDR1 is SGHNT and CDR2 is YYREEE in the germline V gene (reference sequence). The CDR3 sequence is 15 residues long. The CDR3 protein is CASSLSRDRGRKAFF. The CDR3 coding sequence is TGTGCCAGCAGCTTGTCTCGGGACAGGGGCCGAAAGGCTTTCTTT. Full variable domain (rest looked up from reference TRBV5-4 and TRBJ1-1): ETGVTQSPTHLIKTRGQQVTLRCSSQSGHNTVSWYQQALGQGPQFIFQYYREEENGRGNFPPRFSGLQFPNYSSELNVNALELDDSALYLCASSLSRDRGRKAFFGQGTRLTVV.

The rearrangement links TRBV12-5 to TRBJ1-3; 10 bases agree with TRBD1. Germline V gives CDR1 LGHNT, CDR2 FRNRAP. The CDR3 consists of 17 residues. Trimming cost V 5 bases and J 0 bases; bases outside gene matches: 7. In DNA, the CDR3 is TGTGCTAGTGGTCCCGGGACAGGGGCCAGCTCTGGAAACACCATATATTTT. Encoded protein: CASGPGTGASSGNTIYF.

This chain links TRBV5-5 with TRBJ1-2; possibly TRBD1 for D (6 bases). Trimming removed 4 bases from V and 1 base from J, with 23 bases in between. This CDR3 is built from 18 residues. Per germline, CDR1 SGHKS and CDR2 YYEKEE (reference sequence). The DNA for the CDR3 is TGTGCCAGCAGCCTGAGTGGACGACCGGGACACCTTAACTATGGCTACACCTTC. This translates into CASSLSGRPGHLNYGYTF.

J is TRBJ1-5 and V is TRBV6-2 or TRBV6-3; TRBD1 might be the D (6 bases). The CDR3 has 16 amino acids. Germline V lookup: CDR1 MNHEY, CDR2 SVGEGT. The ends were cut back, 3 bases at V and 3 bases at J, with 15 bases in the middle. The chain's CDR3 is CASSYSGAGDNQPQHF. CDR3 DNA: TGTGCCAGCAGTTATAGCGGGGCAGGGGACAATCAGCCCCAGCATTTT.

V usage is TRBV5-8 and J usage is TRBJ1-1, with TRBD1 as a possible D gene (5 bases). The CDR3 contains 14 residues. V was pared by 5 bases and J by 5 bases, with 16 bases between. CDR1 is SGHTS, CDR2 YDEGEE, per germline. The CDR3 bases are TGTGCCAGCAGGCTAAGACAGCGGGGTACTGAAGCTTTCTTT. The encoded protein is CASRLRQRGTEAFF.

This chain uses TRBV27 with TRBJ1-2, with 7 bases matching TRBD1. The germline V gene has CDR1 MNHEY and CDR2 SMNVEV (reference sequence). The CDR3 has 14 amino acids. The junction had 7 bases not matched to a gene; V was cut back by 5 bases and J by 4 bases. The CDR3 nucleotides read TGTGCCAGCAGTCCGACAGGGTCGGGCTATGGCTACACCTTC. This sequence encodes CASSPTGSGYGYTF.

This chain uses TRBV6-6 with TRBJ1-2; tentative D call: TRBD1 (6 bases). Germline CDR1 is MNHNY and CDR2 is SVGAGI (reference sequence). The V gene lost 5 bases and the J gene lost 4 bases, with 20 bases spanning the gap. The CDR3 is 16 amino acids. CDR3 nucleotide sequence: TGTGCCAGCAGTATAAGGGGGACAACCCAGGGCTATGGCTACACCTTC. This codes for CASSIRGTTQGYGYTF.

This clone has just one count. V usage is TRBV3-1 (or the pseudogene TRBV3-2) and J usage is TRBJ1-1; D is undetermined. V dropped 2 bases and J dropped 0 bases, with 7 bases sitting between them. CDR1 is LGHDT, CDR2 YNNKEL, per germline (reference sequence). This CDR3 has 14 residues. For the CDR3, the DNA is TGTGCCAGCAGCCAATCGGGGATGAACACTGAAGCTTTCTTT. Its translation is CASSQSGMNTEAFF.

This CDR3 is CASSDPGQDYGYTF. DNA of the CDR3: TGTGCCAGCAGTGATCCGGGACAGGACTATGGCTACACCTTC. This chain connects TRBV25-1 to TRBJ1-2; 8 nucleotides agree with TRBD1. The V segment lost 3 bases and the J segment 3 bases; nucleotides outside the gene matches: 3. Germline CDR1 reads MGHDK; CDR2 reads SYGVNS. This CDR3 has 14 amino acids.

The chain combines TRBV12-3 or TRBV12-4 with TRBJ2-1; maybe TRBD2 (5 bases). V was trimmed by 3 bases and J by 16 bases, leaving 13 bases between them. The CDR3 is 11 amino acids. CDR3 residues: CASSFRTEEFF. Written as DNA, the CDR3 is TGTGCCAGCAGTTTTAGGACGGAGGAATTCTTC.

This clone was found once. The chain combines TRBV4-2 with TRBJ2-5, with D uncertain. Trimming removed 0 bases at V and 2 bases at J, with 10 bases between. CDR3 size: 15 residues. Germline V gene sequence: CDR1 LGHNA, CDR2 YNFKEQ. This CDR3 is CASSQDILAQETQYF. In DNA form, the CDR3 reads TGTGCCAGCAGCCAAGACATCTTAGCTCAAGAGACCCAGTACTTC.

This rearrangement joins TRBV30 to TRBJ2-5, with TRBD2 identical over 10 bases. This CDR3 is 15 amino acids long. CDR1 is GTSNPN, CDR2 SVGIG, per germline (reference sequence). The J segment lost 2 bases and the V segment lost 2 bases, leaving 5 bases of the junction unmatched. The CDR3 DNA sequence: TGTGCCTGGAGTTTAGGGACTAGCGCACAAGAGACCCAGTACTTC. Its protein is CAWSLGTSAQETQYF.

The rearrangement links TRBV6-5 to TRBJ1-2; TRBD1 might be the D (5 bases). V lost 2 bases to trimming and J lost 5 bases, with 12 bases between them. Germline V lookup: CDR1 MNHEY, CDR2 SVGAGI. CDR3 size: 14 residues. The CDR3 DNA reads TGTGCCAGCAGTTACCGGGACGGTCTGTATGGCTACACCTTC. It specifies CASSYRDGLYGYTF.

V gene TRBV3-1 (or the pseudogene TRBV3-2) combines with J gene TRBJ1-2; TRBD1 agrees at 7 bases. Germline V gene lookup returns CDR1 LGHDT and CDR2 YNNKEL (reference sequence). The CDR3 has 13 amino acids. J lost 2 bases, V lost 4 bases, and 1 base had no gene match. The CDR3 nucleotides read TGTGCCAGCAGCCCAGGGGGGAACTATGGCTACACCTTC. Translated, it gives CASSPGGNYGYTF.

This chain links TRBV28 with TRBJ1-4; D remains unclear. The CDR3 extends over 15 amino acids. Germline values: CDR1 MDHEN, CDR2 SYDVKM. The germline V and J ends were trimmed by 3 bases and 8 bases, with 16 bases remaining between them. CDR3 region: CASSFARLVGEKLFF. The CDR3 DNA sequence: TGTGCCAGCAGTTTTGCCCGGTTAGTAGGAGAAAAACTGTTTTTT.

The chain combines TRBV5-5 with TRBJ1-2; 8 bases are a match to TRBD1. V shed 3 bases and J 4 bases; nucleotides not matched to a gene: 2. The CDR3 totals 13 residues. Germline loops: CDR1 SGHKS, CDR2 YYEKEE (reference sequence). CDR3: CASSYGQGYGYTF. The CDR3 region has the DNA TGTGCCAGCAGCTACGGACAGGGCTATGGCTACACCTTC.

The chain recombines TRBV5-4 with TRBJ1-1; D possibly corresponds to TRBD1 (6 bases). Deletions cut 4 bases from V and 5 bases from J, with 12 bases between. The CDR3 spans 13 residues. Germline lookup yields CDR1 SGHNT and CDR2 YYREEE (reference sequence). CDR3 region: CASSPRRGTEAFF. The DNA for the CDR3 is TGTGCCAGCAGCCCTAGGAGGGGGACTGAAGCTTTCTTT.

The chain is built from TRBV27 and TRBJ2-7, with 14 nucleotides matching TRBD2. The CDR3 totals 16 residues. V dropped 8 bases and J dropped 3; count of bases not matched to a gene: 9. Germline values: CDR1 MNHEY, CDR2 SMNVEV (reference sequence). Here the CDR3 DNA reads TGTGCCAGCCGACTGGGGACTAGCGGGGGTAGCTACGAGCAGTACTTC. This codes for CASRLGTSGGSYEQYF.

V and J are TRBV5-1 and TRBJ2-3; TRBD2 agrees at 15 bases. In germline, CDR1 is SGHRS, CDR2 YFSETQ. Unmatched junction bases numbered 6, after V lost 1 base and J lost 0 bases. The CDR3 is 19 amino acids. The CDR3 sequence is CASSLRSGLAGGSTDTQYF. In DNA form, the CDR3 reads TGCGCCAGCAGCTTGAGGTCCGGACTAGCGGGGGGGAGCACAGATACGCAGTATTTT.